The 26 T cell receptor beta chains in this list originate from one sample, sequenced in a study of spatial heterogeneity in lung cancer (dated by TCRdb to between 2018 and 2020). The library was made by 5' RACE. The data were produced on a NextSeq 500. TCRdb reworked the public reads: Q25 trimming with fastp, MiXCR clone assembly, productive beta chains retained. Rows matching on CDR3 protein sequence are summarized as one entry with the most common DNA and genes. In this sample the table shows some 12,000 distinct CDR3 sequences, roughly 6.2% of which occur a single time. The ten largest make up 10% to 13% of the sample. The time point label corresponds to: sample taken at primary tumor resection. Without any cell sorting, TCR sequencing was performed on whole RNA extracted either from tumor and nontumor lung tissue or from cryopreserved PBMC samples. Sequenced material: normal lung tissue next to the tumor, taken at surgery. All receptors derive from a male donor with early-stage non-small cell lung cancer.

This clonotype was counted ten times or more. Since the library was made to target alpha chains, this beta chain is a stray read and its abundance is not meaningful. The V gene is TRBV18, the J gene TRBJ2-1; D call uncertain. Germline-derived CDR1 and CDR2 are KGHSH and LQKENI. This CDR3 contains 15 residues. V was clipped by 1 base and J by 5 bases, with 12 bases between them. Written as DNA, the CDR3 is TGTGCCAGCTCACCACTGCCTTCGGGCAACAATGAGCAGTTCTTC. It yields the protein CASSPLPSGNNEQFF.

This clonotype was recorded many times. This beta chain appears as a stray read in a library generated for alpha chains; its size is not informative. The chain recombines TRBV25-1 with TRBJ1-1; D perhaps matches TRBD1 (5 bases). V gave up 4 bases and J gave up 6 bases, with 18 bases separating them. The CDR3 is 15 residues long. The germline V gene has CDR1 MGHDK and CDR2 SYGVNS. CDR3 sequence reads: CASSGSSFGGAEAFF. The CDR3 nucleotides read TGTGCCAGCAGTGGATCCTCTTTCGGGGGAGCTGAAGCTTTCTTT.

In this sample, this clonotype turned up a few times. Little can be read into the size of this beta chain, an off-target read in a library designed for alpha chains. The chain joins TRBV6-6 to TRBJ1-2, with D possibly matching TRBD1 (6 bases). There are 14 residues in the CDR3. The germline V and J ends were trimmed by 2 bases and 3 bases, with 10 bases remaining between them. Germline CDR1 and CDR2: MNHNY and SVGAGI (reference sequence). CDR3 sequence: CASSYRGVDYGYTF. The CDR3 DNA follows: TGTGCCAGCAGTTACAGGGGGGTTGACTATGGCTACACCTTC.

This clonotype was found many times. With the library built for alpha chains, this beta chain is off target and its frequency is not meaningful. J is TRBJ1-1 and V is TRBV6-1; D is unclear. The CDR3 totals 13 residues. The V and J ends lost 4 bases and 1 base respectively, with 7 bases between them. In germline, CDR1 is MNHNS, CDR2 SASEGT. In DNA form, the CDR3 reads TGTGCCAGCAGTGGCGGTGAGAACACTGAAGCTTTCTTT. Translated, it gives CASSGGENTEAFF.

At least ten counts were recorded for this clonotype. A library made for alpha chains picked up this beta chain off target, so its size means little. The chain joins TRBV5-5 to TRBJ1-2; D not certain. Trimming took 4 bases from V and 0 from J, leaving 16 bases between them. This CDR3 region has 16 residues. Germline CDR1 is SGHKS and CDR2 is YYEKEE (reference sequence). CDR3 sequence reads: CASSPPDAAANYGYTF. CDR3 DNA: TGTGCCAGCAGCCCACCTGACGCGGCTGCTAACTATGGCTACACCTTC.

By share, this clonotype ranks as medium-sized. A library made for alpha chains picked up this beta chain off target, so its size means little. CDR3 sequence: CSARDGTKSSYNEQFF. The CDR3 nucleotides are TGCAGTGCTAGAGATGGGACGAAAAGCTCCTACAATGAGCAGTTCTTC. This chain connects TRBV20-1 to TRBJ2-1; D might be TRBD1 or TRBD2, each matching 5 bases. The germline V and J ends were trimmed by 0 bases and 0 bases, with 12 bases remaining between them. CDR1 is DFQATT and CDR2 is SNEGSKA in the germline V gene (reference sequence). The CDR3 is made up of 16 amino acids.

In its sample, this clonotype was seen a few times. Since it is a stray read in a library aimed at alpha chains, this beta chain has a size that is not meaningful. The chain couples TRBV30 to TRBJ2-7, with TRBD2 matching over 14 bases. Looked up from germline, CDR1 is GTSNPN and CDR2 is SVGIG (reference sequence). The CDR3 is 15 residues long. The trim removed 1 base at V and 2 bases at J, leaving 1 base unmatched. CDR3 sequence: CAWSAGLAGAYEQYF. The CDR3 DNA is TGTGCCTGGAGTGCGGGACTAGCGGGGGCCTACGAGCAGTACTTC.

This clonotype is deemed medium-sized. This beta chain is a stray read from a library made for alpha chains; its abundance is not meaningful. The gene calls are TRBV12-3 or TRBV12-4 and TRBJ2-5; 7 bases fit TRBD2. The CDR3 is 14 amino acids. J was trimmed by 4 bases and V by 0 bases; bases with no gene match: 2. CDR3 coding DNA: TGTGCCAGCAGTTTAGCGGGAGGGCCAGAGACCCAGTACTTC. This encodes CASSLAGGPETQYF.

This clonotype is judged medium-sized (0.01 to 0.1%). This beta chain is a stray sequence in a library constructed for alpha chains; its clone size is not meaningful. The V gene is TRBV7-3, the J gene TRBJ1-2; D remains ambiguous. This CDR3 comprises 12 residues. Germline CDR1 reads SGHTA; CDR2 reads FQGTGA. V gave up 1 base and J gave up 4 bases, with 4 bases separating them. The CDR3 loop is CASSLRGYGYTF. The DNA for the CDR3 is TGTGCCAGCAGCTTAAGGGGCTATGGCTACACCTTC.

This clonotype has a count of ten or more. Being off target in a library aimed at alpha chains, this beta chain has a size of little meaning. The gene calls are TRBV29-1 and TRBJ2-3, with a possible D match to TRBD1 (5 bases). Germline CDR1 and CDR2: SQVTM and ANQGSEA. V shed 0 bases and J shed 2 bases, with 9 bases lying between them. The CDR3 loop spans 14 amino acids. CDR3 protein: CSVEEDTVTDTQYF. CDR3 in DNA: TGCAGCGTTGAAGAGGACACCGTCACAGATACGCAGTATTTT.

This clonotype was counted at least ten times. The library was prepared for alpha chains; this beta chain is a stray read, so its frequency means little. The genes are TRBV7-9 and TRBJ2-1, with 8 bases aligning to TRBD2. Germline trimming cut 2 bases from V and 9 bases from J; bases unmatched to any gene: 9. Germline V gene data show CDR1 as SEHNR and CDR2 as FQNEAQ (reference sequence). The CDR3 spans 15 residues. The CDR3 sequence: CASSLLGRAGSEQFF. CDR3 coding DNA: TGTGCCAGCAGCTTACTCGGGAGGGCCGGTAGTGAGCAGTTCTTC.

This clonotype came up many times. Because this beta chain is a stray read in a library intended to capture alpha chains, its abundance should not be given much weight. The V call is TRBV20-1, the J call TRBJ1-1; maybe TRBD1 (5 bases). The germline CDR1 and CDR2 sequences are DFQATT and SNEGSKA (reference sequence). Trimming left V 1 base short and J 2 bases short, with 11 bases between. The CDR3 loop spans 14 amino acids. The DNA of the CDR3 is TGCAGTGCTAGAGTCCCGACAGCTAACACTGAAGCTTTCTTT. It encodes CSARVPTANTEAFF.

Ten or more counts support this clonotype. In a library made to pick up alpha chains, this beta chain is a stray read with a size that means little. This chain joins TRBV25-1 and TRBJ1-6, with D unresolved. Germline CDR1 is MGHDK and CDR2 is SYGVNS. The CDR3 loop spans 13 amino acids. The V and J ends lost 3 bases and 11 bases respectively, with 11 bases between them. The DNA for the CDR3 is TGTGCCAGCAGTGATGCGATTGTAACACCCCTCCACTTT. It codes for CASSDAIVTPLHF.

This clonotype has ten or more counts. Within a library made for alpha chains, this beta chain is off target, and its count is uninformative. V and J are TRBV6-1 and TRBJ1-1, with 9 nucleotides matching TRBD1. Losses at the gene ends were 6 bases for V and 4 bases for J; bases not matched to a gene: 6. Germline V gene sequence: CDR1 MNHNS, CDR2 SASEGT. CDR3 length: 14 residues. The CDR3 is CASSTGGASTEAFF. CDR3 DNA: TGTGCCAGCAGCACAGGGGGCGCGTCCACTGAAGCTTTCTTT.

Relative to its sample, this clonotype is medium-sized. This beta chain is off target for a library built for alpha chains, so its abundance means little. This rearrangement joins TRBV20-1 to TRBJ1-2; D gene unclear. V shed 0 bases and J shed 7 bases, with 15 bases lying between them. CDR3 length: 14 amino acids. The V gene's germline CDR1 is DFQATT and CDR2 SNEGSKA (reference sequence). DNA for the CDR3: TGCAGTGCTAGAGATCGGGCCAAGACGGGTGGCTACACCTTC. Residues: CSARDRAKTGGYTF.

This clonotype was found many times. With the library built for alpha chains, this beta chain is off target and its frequency is not meaningful. This rearrangement joins TRBV6-2 or TRBV6-3 to TRBJ1-5, with 9 bases fitting TRBD1. The CDR3 is 14 amino acids. V was clipped by 4 bases and J by 4 bases; unmatched bases: 2. Germline loops: CDR1 MNHEY, CDR2 SVGEGT. The CDR3 loop is CASSLGQGNQPQHF. CDR3 bases: TGTGCCAGCAGTTTGGGACAGGGAAATCAGCCCCAGCATTTT.

This clonotype was counted a few times. This beta chain turned up in a library designed for alpha chains; as an off-target read, its abundance says little. The rearrangement uses TRBV7-2 and TRBJ2-7; unclear D gene. V was cut by 6 bases and J by 0 bases, with 18 bases left in between. CDR1 and CDR2 (germline): SGHTA, FQGNSA. CDR3 length: 16 amino acids. CDR3 protein: CASSFPQGSSSYEQYF. DNA for the CDR3: TGTGCCAGCAGTTTCCCCCAAGGGTCGAGCTCCTACGAGCAGTACTTC.

This clonotype qualifies as medium-sized. A library prepared for alpha chains yielded this beta chain as an off-target read; its size is of little meaning. The V gene is TRBV20-1, the J gene TRBJ2-5; 12 bases map to TRBD2. CDR1 is DFQATT and CDR2 is SNEGSKA in the germline V gene (reference sequence). Trimming at V came to 4 bases and at J to 5 bases, leaving 8 bases not matched to a gene. The CDR3 length is 15 residues. CDR3 region: CSAKSPTSGSETQYF. CDR3 sequence (DNA): TGCAGTGCTAAAAGCCCGACTAGCGGGAGTGAGACCCAGTACTTC.

As to this clonotype: This beta chain came through as a stray read in a library set up for alpha chains, and its size says little. The chain is built from TRBV10-3 and TRBJ2-1; D may be TRBD2 (6 bases). Germline V lookup: CDR1 ENHRY, CDR2 SYGVKD. The germline V and J ends were trimmed by 8 bases and 4 bases, with 15 bases remaining between them. The CDR3 is made up of 14 amino acids. The CDR3 is CAIGTSSQYNEQFF. The CDR3 region has the DNA TGTGCCATCGGTACTAGCTCTCAATACAATGAGCAGTTCTTC.

Ten or more counts support this clonotype. This beta chain appears as a stray read in a library generated for alpha chains; its size is not informative. V is TRBV10-3 and J is TRBJ2-2, with D uncertain. Trimming pared 7 bases from V and 6 bases from J, leaving 9 bases between. Germline V gene lookup returns CDR1 ENHRY and CDR2 SYGVKD. CDR3 length: 12 amino acids. The CDR3 DNA follows: TGTGCCATCACCGCAAGCCCCGGGGAGCTGTTTTTT. Translating gives CAITASPGELFF.

This clonotype was counted at least ten times. The library was designed around alpha chains, so this beta chain is a stray read whose abundance carries little weight. The V and J genes are TRBV28 and TRBJ1-4; D perhaps matches TRBD1 (5 bases). V was pared by 4 bases and J by 14 bases, with 20 bases between. Germline V lookup: CDR1 MDHEN, CDR2 SYDVKM. This CDR3 is 14 amino acids long. Here the CDR3 DNA reads TGTGCCAGCAGTTCCCGGGGACCTTCCGATACTCTGTTTTTT. Its translation is CASSSRGPSDTLFF.

The table lists this clonotype with many counts. Since it is a stray read in a library aimed at alpha chains, this beta chain has a size that is not meaningful. The genes are TRBV20-1 and TRBJ2-1, with a weak D call TRBD2 (6 bases). This CDR3 is 13 amino acids long. Germline V CDR1 and CDR2: DFQATT, SNEGSKA (reference sequence). Trimming removed 5 bases at V and 6 bases at J, with 14 bases between. CDR3 in amino acids: CSASSVRRNEQFF. Written as DNA, the CDR3 is TGCAGTGCTTCTAGCGTGAGGCGCAATGAGCAGTTCTTC.

This clonotype has a count of ten or more. The size of this beta chain means little, since it is a stray read in a library made for alpha chains. The chain is built from TRBV5-1 and TRBJ1-1, with D perhaps matching TRBD1 (5 bases). From germline, CDR1 is SGHRS and CDR2 YFSETQ. This CDR3 is built from 13 residues. V lost 2 bases and J lost 2, with 7 bases in between. The CDR3 DNA reads TGCGCCAGCAGCTTAGGGGTTAACACTGAAGCTTTCTTT. Protein sequence: CASSLGVNTEAFF.

This clonotype was detected many times. This beta chain is a stray read from a library made for alpha chains; its abundance is not meaningful. The rearrangement links TRBV3-1 to TRBJ1-3, with 7 bases identical to TRBD1. Trimming at V came to 8 bases and at J to 0 bases, leaving 10 bases not matched to a gene. Looked up from germline, CDR1 is LGHDT and CDR2 is YNNKEL (reference sequence). This CDR3 is 16 amino acids long. The CDR3 loop is CASGVGTESSGNTIYF. CDR3 nucleotide sequence: TGTGCCAGCGGAGTTGGGACAGAAAGCTCTGGAAACACCATATATTTT.

By frequency in the sample, this clonotype is medium-sized. This beta chain came through as a stray read in a library set up for alpha chains, and its size says little. The J gene is TRBJ2-7, the V gene TRBV25-1; D is undetermined. The germline V and J ends were trimmed by 3 bases and 4 bases, with 16 bases remaining between them. Germline assignment: CDR1 MGHDK and CDR2 SYGVNS. The CDR3 spans 15 residues. In nucleotides, the CDR3 is TGTGCCAGCAGTGACCCTGGGGTTCGCGGATACGAGCAGTACTTC. Amino acid sequence: CASSDPGVRGYEQYF.

There are many counts of this clonotype. This beta chain appears as a stray read in a library generated for alpha chains; its size is not informative. The chain has TRBV5-1 and TRBJ2-7; D not certain. The CDR3 spans 15 residues. V was trimmed by 3 bases and J by 2 bases, leaving 15 bases between them. CDR1 and CDR2 (germline): SGHRS, YFSETQ. CDR3 DNA: TGCGCCAGCAGCTCCCCGGGCCTTACCCCCTACGAGCAGTACTTC. It specifies CASSSPGLTPYEQYF.